This T cell receptor beta chain was sequenced in a study of regulatory T cells in long-lasting Graves disease (dated by TCRdb to the early 2020s). Study-level background: Persistent Graves' disease meant more than 5 years of antithyroid drug treatment with TSH receptor autoantibodies that stayed positive. Persistent Graves' disease patients were compared with newly diagnosed Graves' disease patients by peripheral blood TCR sequencing and RNA sequencing. The study took place in China and was registered as a clinical trial. Persistent Graves' disease patients in the clinical cohort had taken antithyroid drugs for roughly ten years on average. A total of about 33 samples underwent TCR sequencing, from around 13 patients with persistent Graves' disease and some 20 patients with newly diagnosed Graves' disease.

The time point label of this sample denotes: persistent/refractory GD, antithyroid drugs over 5 years with positive TRAb. RNA was extracted from PBMCs in TRIzol for both TCR sequencing and RNA sequencing. The diagnosis of Graves' disease was made according to American Thyroid Association guidelines. Patients were recruited from an endocrinology department in Xi'an, China. Each patient gave about 8.1 milliliters of peripheral blood, collected in an EDTA anticoagulant tube. Ficoll Paque Plus density gradient separation was used to isolate PBMCs, and no additional T cell sorting was done. RNA quality was checked with an Agilent 2100 Bioanalyzer and agarose gel, and concentration with a NanoDrop 2000. Receptor amplification or capture employed multiplex PCR. The sequencing machine was an Illumina HiSeq 4000. To build TCR beta libraries, CDR3 regions were amplified by Arm-PCR using iRepertoire HTBI primers. Gel purification was performed on PCR products prior to sequencing. The paper's processing steps were these. A total of fewer than 65 TRBV and under 15 TRBJ segments were identified across samples and were used for gene usage analysis of CDR3 amino acid clonotypes. Filtered high-quality paired reads were merged into contigs using COPE and FqMerger. BLAST was used to align contigs to the IMGT TRBV, TRBD and TRBJ reference genes, and CDR3 was defined following IMGT. Any clonotype with a frequency above 0.1% was classified as a highly expanded clone. Repertoire diversity was measured by Shannon entropy, and V-J evenness by the Gini coefficient. A clonotype found in more than one individual was treated as public. Using fastp at Q25 and MiXCR, TCRdb reprocessed the public reads and kept productive beta chains. Every entry covers one CDR3 protein and lists the most common genes and DNA from its rows. What appears here as the V and J calls and clone size reflects TCRdb's work, not the paper's. This sample has approximately 690,000 distinct CDR3 sequences in its table, and 25% to 30% of those were observed once. The top ten clonotypes cover 40% to 50% of the sample.

Note on this clonotype: There is no known antigen for this receptor. Base qualities were left out, and no much larger clone turns up one base away.

The CDR3 covers 12 residues, taking in both the cysteine and the phenylalanine. The entry retains the CDR3 DNA only, 36 bases that are in frame from base 1. The CDR1 and CDR2 encoded by the germline V gene are SQVTM and ANQGSEA. V is pared back by 4 bases and J by 2 bases, with 8 bases lying between the germline termini. The investigation overall reported the following: The authors acknowledged the small sample size as a limitation that may reduce accuracy. The study examined only peripheral blood because the primary lesion, thyroid tissue, could not be accessed. TRBV28, TRBJ1-2 and TRBJ2-5 were preferentially used in persistent disease, while TRBV20-1 and TRBJ2-1 were favored in newly diagnosed disease. Only the TCR beta chain was sequenced and analyzed. Patients with persistent disease shared more public clonotypes (fewer than 3,000) than newly diagnosed patients did (more than 900). Compared with newly diagnosed patients, patients with persistent Graves' disease had lower TCR Shannon entropy and fewer highly expanded clones, which suggests clonal expansion.

The sequencing used peripheral blood mononuclear cells (PBMCs), collected when the disease was refractory, from a patient treated with antithyroid drugs. The chain employs TRBV29-1 and TRBJ2-5; the D gene is unclear. The TCR comes from a female donor with Graves disease. The CDR3 region has the sequence CSVGRPQETQYF. The DNA reads as follows: TGCAGCGTTGGGCGGCCACAAGAGACCCAGTACTTC.